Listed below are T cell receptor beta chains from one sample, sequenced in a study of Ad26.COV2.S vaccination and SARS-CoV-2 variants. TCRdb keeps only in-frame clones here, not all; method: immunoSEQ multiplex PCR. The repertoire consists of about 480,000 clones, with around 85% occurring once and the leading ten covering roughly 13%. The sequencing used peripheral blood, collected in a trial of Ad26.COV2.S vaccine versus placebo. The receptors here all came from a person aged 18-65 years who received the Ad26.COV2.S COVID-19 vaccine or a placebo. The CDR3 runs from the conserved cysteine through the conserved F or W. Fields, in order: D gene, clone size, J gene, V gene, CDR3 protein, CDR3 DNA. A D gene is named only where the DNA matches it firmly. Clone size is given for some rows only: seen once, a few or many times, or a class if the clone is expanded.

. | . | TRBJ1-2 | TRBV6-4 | CASSDSIETSSHFPTRYGYTF | TGTGCCAGCAGTGACTCCATAGAGACTTCTTCCCACTTTCCGACCCGCTATGGCTACACCTTC
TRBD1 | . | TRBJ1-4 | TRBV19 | CATHPPRTGWTGATNEKLFF | TGTGCCACTCACCCTCCGAGGACAGGGTGGACGGGTGCAACTAATGAAAAACTGTTTTTT
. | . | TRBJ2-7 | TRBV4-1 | CASSQGLGLAAYEQYF | TGCGCCAGCAGCCAAGGATTGGGACTGGCCGCCTACGAGCAGTACTTC
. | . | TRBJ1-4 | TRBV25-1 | CASKSRSTNEKLFF | TGTGCCAGCAAGTCTCGATCAACTAATGAAAAACTGTTTTTT
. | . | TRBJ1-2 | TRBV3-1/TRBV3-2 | CASSQDGSGRGYTF | TGTGCCAGCAGCCAAGATGGATCAGGGCGTGGCTACACCTTC
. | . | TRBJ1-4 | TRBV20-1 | CSAKLNEKLFF | TGCAGTGCTAAATTAAATGAAAAACTGTTTTTT
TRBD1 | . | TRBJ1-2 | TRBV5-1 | CASTPGQGTNGANYGYTF | TGCGCCAGCACTCCTGGACAGGGAACAAATGGGGCTAACTATGGCTACACCTTC
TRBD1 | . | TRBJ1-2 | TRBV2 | CASILRGPIYGYTF | TGTGCCAGCATCCTCAGGGGGCCCATCTACGGCTACACCTTC
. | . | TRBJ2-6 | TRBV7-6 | CASGPGTGANVLTF | TGTGCCAGCGGGCCAGGGACTGGGGCCAACGTCCTGACTTTC
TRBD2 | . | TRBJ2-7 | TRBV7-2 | CASSSGRLGVLYF | TGTGCCAGCAGCTCCGGGAGGCTGGGTGTGTTGTACTTC
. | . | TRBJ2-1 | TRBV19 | CASGQGYNEQFF | TGTGCCAGTGGGCAGGGGTACAATGAGCAGTTCTTC
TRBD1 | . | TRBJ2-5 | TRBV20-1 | CSARGTGVTYF | TGCAGTGCTAGAGGCACAGGGGTCACATACTTC
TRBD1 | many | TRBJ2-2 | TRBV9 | CASSAPGQGNTGELFF | TGTGCCAGCAGCGCCCCGGGACAGGGGAACACCGGGGAGCTGTTTTTT
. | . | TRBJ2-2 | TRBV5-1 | CASSTWLAGRGGELFF | TGCGCCAGCAGCACTTGGTTGGCGGGAAGAGGTGGGGAGCTGTTTTTT
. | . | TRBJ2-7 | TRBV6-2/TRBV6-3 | CASSYPGGTYEQYF | TGTGCCAGCAGTTACCCCGGGGGAACCTACGAGCAGTACTTC
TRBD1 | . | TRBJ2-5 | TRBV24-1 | CATSDSQGIQETQYF | TGTGCCACCAGTGACTCACAGGGGATCCAAGAGACCCAGTACTTC
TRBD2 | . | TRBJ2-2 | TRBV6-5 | CASNLAGGLIGELFF | TGTGCCAGCAATCTAGCGGGAGGGTTGATCGGGGAGCTGTTTTTT
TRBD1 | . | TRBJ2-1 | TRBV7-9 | CASTLRRGQGATEQFF | TGTGCCAGCACCCTAAGACGAGGACAGGGGGCGACTGAGCAGTTCTTC
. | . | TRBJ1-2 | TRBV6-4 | CASSDWAGDGGYTF | TGTGCCAGCAGTGACTGGGCAGGGGACGGCGGCTACACCTTC
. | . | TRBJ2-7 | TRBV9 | CASSVRDTETEQYF | TGTGCCAGCAGCGTCCGGGACACAGAAACCGAGCAGTACTTC
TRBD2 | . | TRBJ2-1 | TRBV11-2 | CASSPTSGRVLYNEQFF | TGTGCCAGCAGCCCGACTAGCGGGAGGGTCCTCTACAATGAGCAGTTCTTC
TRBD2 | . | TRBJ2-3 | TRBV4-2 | CASSLPSGRVTDTQYF | TGTGCCAGCAGCCTACCGAGCGGGAGGGTCACAGATACGCAGTATTTT
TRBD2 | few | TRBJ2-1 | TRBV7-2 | CASSMTSGGYNEQFF | TGTGCCAGCAGCATGACTAGCGGGGGATACAATGAGCAGTTCTTC
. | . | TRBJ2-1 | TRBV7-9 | CASSPGAREDYNEQFF | TGTGCCAGCAGCCCCGGTGCCCGGGAAGACTACAATGAGCAGTTCTTC
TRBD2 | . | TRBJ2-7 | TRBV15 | CATSVRLAGEQYF | TGTGCCACCAGCGTGCGACTAGCGGGGGAGCAGTACTTC
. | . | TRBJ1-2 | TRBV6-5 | CASSYSGGPNYGYTF | TGTGCCAGCAGTTACTCCGGGGGTCCAAACTATGGCTACACCTTC
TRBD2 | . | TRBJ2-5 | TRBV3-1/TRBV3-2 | CASSQASGSGETQYF | TGTGCCAGCAGCCAAGCTAGCGGGTCGGGGGAGACCCAGTACTTC
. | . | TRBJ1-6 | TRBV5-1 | CASSLRSVSNSPLHF | TGCGCCAGCAGCTTGAGATCGGTCTCCAATTCACCCCTCCACTTT
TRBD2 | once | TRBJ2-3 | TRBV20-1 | CSASVASGLADTQYF | TGCAGTGCTAGTGTCGCTAGCGGGCTCGCAGATACGCAGTATTTT
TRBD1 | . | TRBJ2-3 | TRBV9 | CASSARQGSDTQYF | TGTGCCAGCAGCGCAAGACAGGGGTCAGATACGCAGTATTTT
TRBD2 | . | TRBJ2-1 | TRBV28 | CASRQAGHNEQFF | TGTGCCAGCAGACAAGCGGGGCACAATGAGCAGTTCTTC
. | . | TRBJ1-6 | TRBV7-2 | CASSRRAQGNSPLHF | TGTGCCAGCAGTAGAAGGGCCCAGGGTAATTCACCCCTCCACTTT
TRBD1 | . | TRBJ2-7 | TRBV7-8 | CASSSRDRGPDEQYF | TGTGCCAGCAGCTCCCGGGACAGGGGGCCCGACGAGCAGTACTTC
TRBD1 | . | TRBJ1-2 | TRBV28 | CASSPEQGFFYGYTF | TGTGCCAGCAGCCCAGAACAGGGGTTCTTCTATGGCTACACCTTC
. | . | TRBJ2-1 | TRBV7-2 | CASSLEGGEQFF | TGTGCCAGCAGCTTAGAGGGCGGTGAGCAGTTCTTC
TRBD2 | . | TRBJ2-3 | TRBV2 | CASSGLAVSTDTQYF | TGTGCCAGCAGTGGACTAGCGGTCAGCACAGATACGCAGTATTTT
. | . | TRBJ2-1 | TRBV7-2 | CASSPQTGRAYNEQFF | TGTGCCAGCAGCCCCCAAACAGGGCGGGCCTACAATGAGCAGTTCTTC
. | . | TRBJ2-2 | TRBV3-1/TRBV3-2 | CASRLWGMNTGELFF | TGTGCCAGCCGCCTCTGGGGGATGAACACCGGGGAGCTGTTTTTT
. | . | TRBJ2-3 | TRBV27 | CASSLLPRADTQYF | TGTGCCAGCAGTTTACTACCTCGAGCGGATACGCAGTATTTT
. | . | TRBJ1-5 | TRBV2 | CASSEGGRRSNQPQHF | TGTGCCAGCAGTGAAGGGGGACGGAGGTCGAATCAGCCCCAGCATTTT
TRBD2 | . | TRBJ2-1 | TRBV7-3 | CASSRPSGEQFF | TGTGCCAGCAGCCGACCTAGCGGAGAGCAGTTCTTC
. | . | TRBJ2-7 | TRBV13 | CASSLTGSINYEQYF | TGTGCCAGCAGCTTAACAGGGAGTATCAACTACGAGCAGTACTTC
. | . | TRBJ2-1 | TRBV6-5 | CASSYLRGGNEQFF | TGTGCCAGCAGTTACCTTCGGGGTGGGAATGAGCAGTTCTTC
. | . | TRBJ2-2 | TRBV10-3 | CAISESLANTGELFF | TGTGCCATCAGTGAAAGTCTAGCGAACACCGGGGAGCTGTTTTTT
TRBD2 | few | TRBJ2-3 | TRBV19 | CASRRAGGLADTQYF | TGTGCCAGTCGCCGAGCGGGAGGACTAGCAGATACGCAGTATTTT
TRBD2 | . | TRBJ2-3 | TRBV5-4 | CASSSGGRASTDTQYF | TGTGCCAGCAGCTCGGGCGGGAGGGCCAGCACAGATACGCAGTATTTT
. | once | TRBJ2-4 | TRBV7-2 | CASSKRAKNIQYF | TGTGCCAGCAGCAAAAGGGCCAAAAACATTCAGTACTTC
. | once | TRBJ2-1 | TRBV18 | CASSPPLGGLGYNEQFF | TGTGCCAGCTCACCACCGTTGGGGGGCCTGGGGTACAATGAGCAGTTCTTC